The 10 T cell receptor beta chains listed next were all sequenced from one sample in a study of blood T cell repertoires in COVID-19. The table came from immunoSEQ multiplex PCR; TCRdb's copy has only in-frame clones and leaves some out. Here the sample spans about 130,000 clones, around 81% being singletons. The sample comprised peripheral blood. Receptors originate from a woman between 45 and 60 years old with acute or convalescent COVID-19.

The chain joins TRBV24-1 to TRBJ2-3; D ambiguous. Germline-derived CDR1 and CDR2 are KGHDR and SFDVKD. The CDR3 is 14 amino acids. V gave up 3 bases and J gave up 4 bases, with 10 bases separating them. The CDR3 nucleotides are TGTGCCACCAGTGATCCCTATAGTCCAGATACGCAGTATTTT. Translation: CATSDPYSPDTQYF.

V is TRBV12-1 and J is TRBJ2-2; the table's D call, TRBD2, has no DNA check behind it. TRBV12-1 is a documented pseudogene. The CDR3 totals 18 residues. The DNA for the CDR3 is TGTGCCAGCAGCCCAGGGACTAGCGGGAGGGCCTGCACCGGGGAGCTGTTTTTT. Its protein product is CASSPGTSGRACTGELFF.

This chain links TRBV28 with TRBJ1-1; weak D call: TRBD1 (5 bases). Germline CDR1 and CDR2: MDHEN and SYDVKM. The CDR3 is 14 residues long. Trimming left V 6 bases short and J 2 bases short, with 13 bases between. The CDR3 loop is CASSPWQGNTEAFF. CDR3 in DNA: TGTGCCAGCAGCCCGTGGCAGGGTAACACTGAAGCTTTCTTT.

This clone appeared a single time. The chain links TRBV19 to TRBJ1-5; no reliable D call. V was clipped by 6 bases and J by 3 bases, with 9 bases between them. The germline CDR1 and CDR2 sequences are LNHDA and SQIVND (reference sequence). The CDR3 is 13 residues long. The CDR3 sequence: CASRGGINQPQHF. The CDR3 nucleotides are TGTGCCAGTAGAGGAGGGATCAATCAGCCCCAGCATTTT.

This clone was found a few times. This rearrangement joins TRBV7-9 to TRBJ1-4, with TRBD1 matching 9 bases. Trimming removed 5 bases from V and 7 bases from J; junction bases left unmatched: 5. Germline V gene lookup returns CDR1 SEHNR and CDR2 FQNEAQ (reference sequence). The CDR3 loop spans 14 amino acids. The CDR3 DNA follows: TGTGCCAGCAGCCCACAGGGGGCGCCTGAAAAACTGTTTTTT. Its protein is CASSPQGAPEKLFF.

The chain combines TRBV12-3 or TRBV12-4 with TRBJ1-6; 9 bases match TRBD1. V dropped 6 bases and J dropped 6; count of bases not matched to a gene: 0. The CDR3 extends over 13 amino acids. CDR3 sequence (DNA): TGTGCCAGCAGGGGACAGGGTAATTCACCCCTCCACTTT. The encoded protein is CASRGQGNSPLHF.

CDR3: CASSSRRGNQPQHF. CDR3 sequence (DNA): TGTGCCAGCAGTTCGAGGAGGGGCAATCAGCCCCAGCATTTT. The chain carries TRBV28 and TRBJ1-5; no clear D. Trimming removed 4 bases at V and 2 bases at J, with 9 bases between. The germline V gene encodes CDR1 MDHEN and CDR2 SYDVKM. This CDR3 has 14 amino acids.

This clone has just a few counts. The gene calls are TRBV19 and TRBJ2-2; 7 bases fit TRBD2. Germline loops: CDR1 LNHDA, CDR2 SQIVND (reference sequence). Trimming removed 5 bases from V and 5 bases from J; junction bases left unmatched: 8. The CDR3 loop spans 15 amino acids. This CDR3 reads CASSRPRGETGELFF. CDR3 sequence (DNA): TGTGCCAGTAGTCGGCCCCGGGGGGAAACCGGGGAGCTGTTTTTT.

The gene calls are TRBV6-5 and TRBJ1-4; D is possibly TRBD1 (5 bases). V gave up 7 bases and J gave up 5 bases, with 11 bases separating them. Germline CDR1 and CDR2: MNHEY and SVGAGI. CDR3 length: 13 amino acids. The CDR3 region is CASMAGLNEKLFF. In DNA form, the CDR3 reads TGTGCCAGCATGGCGGGGCTGAATGAAAAACTGTTTTTT.

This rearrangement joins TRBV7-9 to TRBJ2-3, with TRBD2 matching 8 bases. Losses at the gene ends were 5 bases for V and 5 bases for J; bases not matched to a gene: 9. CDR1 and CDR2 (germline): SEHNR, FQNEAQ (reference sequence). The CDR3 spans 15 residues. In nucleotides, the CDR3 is TGTGCCAGCAGCGACCTCGGGGGGGCCGAAGATACGCAGTATTTT. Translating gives CASSDLGGAEDTQYF.